This TCR beta chain was identified in a study of glioma-infiltrating T cells after dendritic cell vaccination. General study points: Patients with more pretreatment TILs had longer time to progression and survival.

In its sample, this clone was seen a few times. What it binds is unknown. The repertoire was sequenced with immunoSEQ multiplex PCR; TCRdb's copy has only in-frame clones and lacks some. Here the sample spans roughly 98,000 clones, about nine tenths being singletons. Per germline, CDR1 LNHDA and CDR2 SQIVND (reference sequence). V lost 6 bases and J lost 0, with 15 bases in between. This CDR3 is 16 amino acids long. The V and J genes are TRBV19 and TRBJ1-5, with D possibly being TRBD1 (6 bases). Material: blood, obtained before dendritic cell vaccination. The TCR originated in a human donor with glioblastoma. The CDR3: CASRVLGAYSNQPQHF. In DNA form, the CDR3 reads TGTGCCAGTAGGGTCTTGGGGGCTTATAGCAATCAGCCCCAGCATTTT.